The 9 T cell receptor beta chains below all came from one sample that was sequenced in a study of T cell changes during pregnancy in multiple sclerosis. The repertoire was sequenced with immunoSEQ multiplex PCR; TCRdb's copy has only in-frame clones and lacks some. The repertoire has tens of thousands of clones, about 94% of them found once; the top ten carry 0.7% to 1%. Sequencing was performed on peripheral blood, taken in the third trimester of pregnancy. These receptors all come from a female donor with multiple sclerosis, enrolled in a pregnancy study.

The chain employs TRBV5-1 and TRBJ1-2; TRBD1 might be the D (6 bases). The CDR3 spans 14 residues. Germline V gives CDR1 SGHRS, CDR2 YFSETQ. Trimming left V 1 base short and J 6 bases short, with 13 bases between. The CDR3 here is CASSLTQGTDGYTF. The CDR3 DNA sequence: TGCGCCAGCAGCTTGACCCAGGGGACGGATGGCTACACCTTC.

V is TRBV25-1 and J is TRBJ1-2; TRBD1 matches 8 bases. Germline V gene lookup returns CDR1 MGHDK and CDR2 SYGVNS. The junction had 5 bases not matched to a gene; V was cut back by 7 bases and J by 4 bases. The CDR3 covers 13 residues. CDR3 loop: CASKDREVYGYTF. The DNA of the CDR3 is TGTGCCAGCAAGGACAGGGAGGTCTATGGCTACACCTTC.

The chain carries TRBV28 and TRBJ2-7; 8 bases are a match to TRBD1. The CDR3 length is 14 residues. CDR1 is MDHEN and CDR2 is SYDVKM in the germline V gene. Unmatched junction bases numbered 7, after V lost 7 bases and J lost 2 bases. CDR3 bases: TGTGCCAGCACCAGGGGGCGACTCCCCTACGAGCAGTACTTC. It specifies CASTRGRLPYEQYF.

The sample holds one count of this clone. The CDR3 nucleotides read TGTGCCAGCAGCCCCTTAAACAGGGTTCCTAATGAAAAACTGTTTTTT. It is translated as CASSPLNRVPNEKLFF. The rearrangement links TRBV11-2 to TRBJ1-4, with a tentative D call TRBD1 (6 bases). Trimming stripped 5 bases from V and 3 bases from J, with 16 bases between. The V gene's germline CDR1 is SGHAT and CDR2 FQNNGV. This CDR3 has 16 residues.

The chain employs TRBV30 and TRBJ1-2, with D possibly matching TRBD1 (6 bases). Germline V gene data show CDR1 as GTSNPN and CDR2 as SVGIG (reference sequence). V was shortened by 3 bases and J by 5 bases, with 13 bases between the two germline ends. The CDR3 has 13 residues. The CDR3: CAWRGDRSYGYTF. The CDR3 DNA reads as TGTGCCTGGAGAGGAGACAGGTCTTATGGCTACACCTTC.

This chain links TRBV27 with TRBJ2-7; 7 nucleotides match TRBD1. Germline trimming cut 8 bases from V and 3 bases from J; bases unmatched to any gene: 16. The CDR3 has 16 residues. CDR1 MNHEY and CDR2 SMNVEV come from the germline V gene (reference sequence). CDR3 sequence (DNA): TGTGCCAGCGGCTCTTTTAGGACAGGAGCTTTCTACGAGCAGTACTTC. Its protein is CASGSFRTGAFYEQYF.

This clone was picked up one time. The V and J genes are TRBV27 and TRBJ1-3; 9 nucleotides line up with TRBD1. After removal of 6 bases from V and 5 bases from J, the junction contained 5 bases not matched to a gene. This CDR3 contains 14 residues. Germline assignment: CDR1 MNHEY and CDR2 SMNVEV (reference sequence). The DNA for the CDR3 is TGTGCCAGCAGCTGGACAGGGGACAGAAACACCATATATTTT. Its translation: CASSWTGDRNTIYF.

The chain combines TRBV2 with TRBJ2-1; D is perhaps TRBD1 (6 bases). Trimming removed 7 bases at V and 3 bases at J, with 16 bases between. The CDR3 sequence is 15 residues long. Per germline, CDR1 SNHLY and CDR2 FYNNEI. CDR3 DNA sequence: TGTGCCAGCACCGAAGGACAGTTTGGCTACAATGAGCAGTTCTTC. Protein product: CASTEGQFGYNEQFF.

The chain couples TRBV27 to TRBJ2-4, with a tentative D call TRBD2 (5 bases). The CDR3 totals 15 residues. Germline V gene sequence: CDR1 MNHEY, CDR2 SMNVEV (reference sequence). Trimming took off 6 bases at V and 1 base at J, with 13 bases between the two ends. The CDR3 coding sequence is TGTGCCAGCAGCCTCACCGGCGGGGCCAAAAACATTCAGTACTTC. Translation: CASSLTGGAKNIQYF.